This is a list of T cell receptor beta chains from one sample in a study of shared clonotypes between healthy human individuals. Produced via immunoSEQ multiplex PCR; TCRdb's table is partial and in-frame only. Among over a million clones listed, around 75% were seen once. Sequenced input: memory CD4+ T cells sorted from blood. The receptor set was obtained from a man between 18 and 35 years old in good health. Each CDR3 is given with its conserved first and last residue. Fields, in order: J gene, clone size, V gene, D gene, CDR3 protein, CDR3 DNA. D genes are given only for firm matches. For some rows the clone size is stated as once, few or many, or as a class when expanded; others skip it.

J: TRBJ2-5
size: .
V: TRBV5-1
D: .
CDR3: CASSSSTGQETQYF
DNA: TGCGCCAGCAGCTCGTCTACAGGACAAGAGACCCAGTACTTC

J: TRBJ1-2
size: few
V: TRBV6-5
D: TRBD1
CDR3: CASRPTGGFGYTF
DNA: TGTGCCAGCAGACCGACAGGGGGCTTTGGCTACACCTTC

J: TRBJ2-2
size: .
V: TRBV25-1
D: .
CDR3: CASSANSNTGELFF
DNA: TGTGCCAGCAGTGCCAACTCAAACACCGGGGAGCTGTTTTTT

J: TRBJ2-1
size: .
V: TRBV30
D: TRBD2
CDR3: CAWSVSGGTEQFF
DNA: TGTGCCTGGAGTGTTAGCGGGGGTACCGAGCAGTTCTTC

J: TRBJ2-5
size: .
V: TRBV28
D: .
CDR3: CASSPSWQGQETQYF
DNA: TGTGCCAGCAGTCCGTCCTGGCAGGGTCAAGAGACCCAGTACTTC

J: TRBJ2-1
size: few
V: TRBV13
D: .
CDR3: CASSLGIRADGYNEQFF
DNA: TGTGCCAGCAGCTTAGGAATCCGTGCCGACGGCTACAATGAGCAGTTCTTC

J: TRBJ1-4
size: .
V: TRBV7-8
D: .
CDR3: CASSLEQLVNEKLFF
DNA: TGTGCCAGCAGCTTAGAACAGCTGGTTAATGAAAAACTGTTTTTT

J: TRBJ1-1
size: few
V: TRBV5-1
D: .
CDR3: CASSSTGNTEAFF
DNA: TGCGCCAGCAGCTCGACAGGGAACACTGAAGCTTTCTTT

J: TRBJ2-3
size: .
V: TRBV2
D: .
CDR3: CASSGGVGKSTDTQYF
DNA: TGTGCCAGCAGTGGGGGGGTCGGCAAAAGCACAGATACGCAGTATTTT

J: TRBJ1-6
size: few
V: TRBV2
D: .
CDR3: CASSPGAGNSPLHF
DNA: TGTGCCAGCAGTCCGGGGGCTGGTAATTCACCCCTCCACTTT

J: TRBJ1-5
size: .
V: TRBV10-3
D: TRBD1
CDR3: CAIRGQSNQPQHF
DNA: TGTGCCATCAGGGGACAGAGCAATCAGCCCCAGCATTTT

J: TRBJ2-1
size: few
V: TRBV5-1
D: TRBD1
CDR3: CASSSVGTGGWDEQFF
DNA: TGCGCCAGCAGCTCAGTCGGGACAGGGGGATGGGATGAGCAGTTCTTC

J: TRBJ1-2
size: .
V: TRBV6-5
D: TRBD1
CDR3: CASSRQGYNYGYTF
DNA: TGTGCCAGCAGTCGACAGGGATATAACTATGGCTACACCTTC

J: TRBJ2-6
size: once
V: TRBV6-9
D: .
CDR3: CASKKVCAGSIGANVLTF
DNA: TGTGCCAGCAAGAAAGTGTGTGCGGGAAGTATTGGGGCCAACGTCCTGACTTTC

J: TRBJ1-6
size: once
V: TRBV10-3
D: TRBD1
CDR3: CAIKPQGDSPLHF
DNA: TGTGCCATCAAACCCCAGGGGGATTCACCCCTCCACTTT

J: TRBJ2-1
size: .
V: TRBV11-2
D: .
CDR3: CASSLGNGGEQFF
DNA: TGTGCCAGCAGCTTAGGAAACGGGGGTGAGCAGTTCTTC

J: TRBJ2-1
size: .
V: TRBV29-1
D: TRBD2
CDR3: CSVAGTSGSNEQFF
DNA: TGCAGCGTTGCAGGGACTAGCGGGAGTAATGAGCAGTTCTTC

J: TRBJ1-4
size: .
V: TRBV4-1
D: .
CDR3: CASSQDPPRGVGEKLFF
DNA: TGCGCCAGCAGCCAAGATCCCCCCCGGGGAGTAGGTGAAAAACTGTTTTTT

J: TRBJ1-5
size: .
V: TRBV7-9
D: TRBD1
CDR3: CASSSKTGTQPQHF
DNA: TGTGCCAGCAGCTCCAAGACAGGGACTCAGCCCCAGCATTTT

J: TRBJ2-2
size: .
V: TRBV19
D: .
CDR3: CASKGTGNTGELFF
DNA: TGTGCCAGTAAGGGGACTGGAAACACCGGGGAGCTGTTTTTT

J: TRBJ2-2
size: .
V: TRBV5-1
D: .
CDR3: CASSFGQFNTGELFF
DNA: TGCGCCAGCAGCTTCGGGCAGTTTAACACCGGGGAGCTGTTTTTT

J: TRBJ2-2
size: .
V: TRBV11-2
D: .
CDR3: CASSISASLAPGELFF
DNA: TGTGCCAGCAGCATCTCGGCCAGTTTGGCCCCCGGGGAGCTGTTTTTT

J: TRBJ2-5
size: once
V: TRBV15
D: .
CDR3: CATSRDQGPQETQYF
DNA: TGTGCCACCAGCAGAGATCAGGGACCGCAAGAGACCCAGTACTTC

J: TRBJ2-7
size: .
V: TRBV5-5
D: TRBD2
CDR3: CASSPGLASSYEQYF
DNA: TGTGCCAGCAGCCCGGGACTAGCGAGCTCCTACGAGCAGTACTTC

J: TRBJ2-5
size: few
V: TRBV30
D: .
CDR3: CAWSGPRGETQYF
DNA: TGTGCCTGGAGTGGCCCTAGGGGGGAGACCCAGTACTTC

J: TRBJ2-7
size: .
V: TRBV20-1
D: TRBD1
CDR3: CSARDRGEQYF
DNA: TGCAGTGCGAGAGACAGGGGCGAGCAGTACTTC

J: TRBJ2-7
size: .
V: TRBV19
D: .
CDR3: CASSTAKVATYEQYF
DNA: TGTGCCAGTAGTACAGCCAAGGTAGCGACCTACGAGCAGTACTTC

J: TRBJ2-7
size: few
V: TRBV10-3
D: TRBD2
CDR3: CATNSIGLAKEQYF
DNA: TGTGCCACCAACAGCATAGGACTAGCGAAAGAGCAGTACTTC

J: TRBJ2-7
size: many
V: TRBV18
D: TRBD2
CDR3: CASSRGASGPTYEQYF
DNA: TGTGCCAGCTCCCGGGGCGCTAGCGGGCCCACTTACGAGCAGTACTTC

J: TRBJ1-6
size: .
V: TRBV10-2
D: TRBD1
CDR3: CASRQGASSNSPLHF
DNA: TGCGCCAGCAGACAGGGGGCTTCGTCGAATTCACCCCTCCACTTT

J: TRBJ1-1
size: few
V: TRBV29-1
D: .
CDR3: CSAGVGKAEAFF
DNA: TGCAGCGCGGGGGTAGGGAAGGCTGAAGCTTTCTTT

J: TRBJ2-7
size: .
V: TRBV29-1
D: .
CDR3: CSYRGVLLDEQYF
DNA: TGCAGCTATAGGGGAGTCCTGCTCGACGAGCAGTACTTC

J: TRBJ2-3
size: .
V: TRBV6-1
D: .
CDR3: CASSEVDTQYF
DNA: TGTGCCAGCAGTGAGGTGGATACGCAGTATTTT

J: TRBJ1-3
size: .
V: TRBV10-3
D: .
CDR3: CATLWGDFSGNTIYF
DNA: TGTGCCACCCTGTGGGGTGACTTCTCTGGAAACACCATATATTTT

J: TRBJ1-5
size: .
V: TRBV27
D: TRBD1
CDR3: CASSMDRFGAQHF
DNA: TGTGCCAGCAGTATGGACAGGTTCGGGGCCCAGCATTTT

J: TRBJ2-3
size: .
V: TRBV19
D: .
CDR3: CASSISRGDTQYF
DNA: TGTGCCAGTAGTATTTCCCGAGGGGATACGCAGTATTTT

J: TRBJ2-3
size: .
V: TRBV18
D: .
CDR3: CASSPRLGGVGTDTQYF
DNA: TGTGCCAGCTCACCACGACTAGGGGGCGTAGGCACAGATACGCAGTATTTT

J: TRBJ2-3
size: .
V: TRBV28
D: TRBD2
CDR3: CASSPHSLAGGPDTQYF
DNA: TGTGCCAGCAGTCCCCATTCGCTAGCGGGGGGGCCAGATACGCAGTATTTT

J: TRBJ2-7
size: .
V: TRBV4-1
D: TRBD2
CDR3: CASSSLAGTGNEQYF
DNA: TGCGCCAGCAGCTCCTTAGCGGGGACTGGGAACGAGCAGTACTTC

J: TRBJ2-2
size: few
V: TRBV30
D: TRBD1
CDR3: CAWSTGALATGELFF
DNA: TGTGCCTGGTCAACAGGGGCGCTAGCCACCGGGGAGCTGTTTTTT

J: TRBJ2-5
size: .
V: TRBV5-4
D: .
CDR3: CASSLGMGETQYF
DNA: TGTGCCAGCAGCTTGGGAATGGGAGAGACCCAGTACTTC

J: TRBJ2-5
size: .
V: TRBV4-1
D: .
CDR3: CASSPTPSKETQYF
DNA: TGCGCCAGCAGCCCCACGCCCTCTAAAGAGACCCAGTACTTC

J: TRBJ2-7
size: .
V: TRBV18
D: .
CDR3: CASSRTPKGEQYF
DNA: TGTGCCAGCTCACGAACACCGAAGGGGGAGCAGTACTTC